One sample yielded the 21 T cell receptor beta chains listed below, sequenced in a study of CD8+CD57+ T cells in acquired aplastic anemia. The use of genomic DNA as template underpinned the TCR beta VDJ and CDR3 profiling. MiXCR was run by TCRdb on the reads, yielding one entry per CDR3 protein. The profile shows about 290,000 distinct CDR3 sequences, about 50% of them singletons. For sequencing, patients were chosen who had shown expansion of CD8+CD57+ cells by flow cytometry. The sequenced sample was sorted CD4+, CD8+, or CD8+CD57+ T cells (not recorded which) from PBMCs. The source is a human donor with aplastic anemia.

The chain combines TRBV29-1 with TRBJ1-2; TRBD1 is a possible D gene (6 bases). The CDR3 consists of 12 residues. Between the trimmed V and J ends, which lost 3 bases and 7 bases, there was a span of 12 bases. Germline V gives CDR1 SQVTM, CDR2 ANQGSEA. The DNA for the CDR3 is TGCAGCGTTGACAGGGGTTTGGGTGGCTACACCTTC. This codes for CSVDRGLGGYTF.

V and J are TRBV2 and TRBJ1-3; D unclear. This CDR3 comprises 15 residues. Germline V gene data show CDR1 as SNHLY and CDR2 as FYNNEI. V lost 6 bases and J lost 0, with 12 bases in between. CDR3 in amino acids: CASSLQDRSGNTIYF. The DNA for the CDR3 is TGTGCCAGCAGCCTTCAAGATCGCTCTGGAAACACCATATATTTT. The entire variable domain, with the rest obtained from reference TRBV2 and TRBJ1-3, is as follows: EPEVTQTPSHQVTQMGQEVILRCVPISNHLYFYWYRQILGQKVEFLVSFYNNEISEKSEIFDDQFSVERPDGSNFTLKIRSTKLEDSAMYFCASSLQDRSGNTIYFGEGSWLTVV.

There are many counts of this clonotype. The CDR3: CASSLVQEPNYGYTF. The DNA of the CDR3 is TGTGCCAGCAGCTTAGTGCAGGAACCTAACTATGGCTACACCTTC. The rearrangement joins TRBV7-9 to TRBJ1-2, with D unresolved. V lost 1 base, J lost 0 bases, and 9 bases lay in between. Germline V gene sequence: CDR1 SEHNR, CDR2 FQNEAQ (reference sequence). The CDR3 extends over 15 amino acids. Using reference TRBV7-9 and TRBJ1-2 for the parts outside the CDR3, the full variable domain is DTGVSQNPRHKITKRGQNVTFRCDPISEHNRLYWYRQTLGQGPEFLTYFQNEAQLEKSRLLSDRFSAERPKGSFSTLEIQRTEQGDSAMYLCASSLVQEPNYGYTFGSGTRLTVV.

The rearrangement joins TRBV7-2 to TRBJ2-7, with 16 bases identical to TRBD2. CDR1 and CDR2 from the germline V gene are SGHTA and FQGNSA. The CDR3 is 15 amino acids. V shed 6 bases and J 12 bases; nucleotides not matched to a gene: 11. The CDR3 DNA follows: TGTGCCAGCAGTGAAGGGACTAGCGGGAGGGCCCACCCGTACTTC. It translates to CASSEGTSGRAHPYF.

The V and J genes are TRBV20-1 and TRBJ2-3; 8 nucleotides align to TRBD2. With V trimmed by 3 bases and J by 2 bases, 4 bases remained unmatched. The germline gives CDR1 DFQATT, CDR2 SNEGSKA (reference sequence). The CDR3 runs to 14 residues. Here the CDR3 reads CSASGTSLTDTQYF. CDR3 sequence (DNA): TGCAGTGCTAGTGGGACTAGTCTCACAGATACGCAGTATTTT.

There are many counts of this clonotype. The genes are TRBV24-1 and TRBJ2-4, with TRBD2 matching over 13 bases. CDR1 and CDR2 from the germline V gene are KGHDR and SFDVKD. The CDR3 covers 24 residues. Trimming cost V 10 bases and J 0 bases; bases outside gene matches: 29. The CDR3 is CATPVIWPGTSGEARAIAKNIQYF. The DNA of the CDR3 is TGTGCCACTCCCGTGATTTGGCCAGGGACTAGCGGGGAGGCTAGGGCGATAGCCAAAAACATTCAGTACTTC.

This clonotype was picked up a small number of times. The V gene is TRBV11-2, the J gene TRBJ1-6; TRBD1 agrees at 7 bases. The length of the CDR3 is 12 residues. Germline V gene data show CDR1 as SGHAT and CDR2 as FQNNGV. The trim removed 7 bases at V and 10 bases at J, leaving 4 bases unmatched. This CDR3 reads CASKGARSPLHF. The CDR3 DNA sequence: TGTGCCAGCAAGGGGGCGAGGTCACCCCTCCACTTT.

The chain combines TRBV4-3 with TRBJ1-6; D unclear. Germline V gives CDR1 LGHNA, CDR2 YSLEER. The CDR3 extends over 15 amino acids. The germline V and J ends were trimmed by 0 bases and 8 bases, with 11 bases remaining between them. The CDR3 DNA reads as TGCGCCAGCAGCCAAGATAGGGCCGCCTATTCACCCCTCCACTTT. It codes for CASSQDRAAYSPLHF.

This rearrangement joins TRBV19 to TRBJ1-1; TRBD1 agrees at 7 bases. The CDR3 runs to 15 residues. Germline CDR1 is LNHDA and CDR2 is SQIVND (reference sequence). Trimming took 5 bases from V and 7 from J; bases not matched to a gene: 13. DNA of the CDR3: TGTGCCAGTAGTGGGATCCAGGGGGTAACTAATGAAGCTTTCTTT. Amino acids: CASSGIQGVTNEAFF.

A few counts support this clonotype. The rearrangement uses TRBV9 and TRBJ1-1; 8 bases align to TRBD1. Germline loops: CDR1 SGDLS, CDR2 YYNGEE. J gave up 10 bases and V 0 bases, and 5 bases lay outside the gene matches. This CDR3 is built from 13 residues. The CDR3 sequence is CASSVDQGAVAFF. As DNA, the CDR3 is TGTGCCAGCAGCGTAGACCAGGGGGCGGTAGCTTTCTTT.

This chain connects TRBV5-1 to TRBJ2-7; 13 nucleotides align to TRBD2. V was pared by 3 bases and J by 3 bases, with 3 bases of the junction left unmatched. The germline V gene encodes CDR1 SGHRS and CDR2 YFSETQ. This CDR3 has 15 amino acids. The CDR3 reads CASSSTSGGLYEQYF. The CDR3 DNA reads TGCGCCAGCAGCTCGACTAGCGGGGGGCTCTACGAGCAGTACTTC.

Comment on this clonotype: A junction boundary mismatches the germline segment, possibly from a read error. The V gene is TRBV14, the J gene TRBJ1-2; D is perhaps TRBD1 (5 bases). Germline V gene lookup returns CDR1 SGHDN and CDR2 FVKESK. The CDR3 spans 13 residues. The CDR3 protein is CASSQGTFYGCTF. The CDR3 region has the DNA TGTGCCAGCAGCCAAGGGACATTCTATGGCTGCACCTTC.

The sample holds one count of this clonotype. A single base separates this from a much larger clone, so it may be a read error. The conserved closing phenylalanine or tryptophan is absent in this CDR3, likely reflecting a read error. The chain couples TRBV5-1 to TRBJ2-4, with D perhaps matching TRBD1 or TRBD2 (5 bases each). Germline V CDR1 and CDR2: SGHRS, YFSETQ. V was trimmed by 3 bases and J by 0 bases, leaving 13 bases between them. The CDR3 length is 16 residues. The CDR3 spells CASSYPGPGAKNIQYL. The CDR3 DNA reads as TGCGCCAGCAGCTATCCGGGGCCGGGAGCCAAAAACATTCAGTACCTC.

This clonotype was recorded many times. The chain employs TRBV2 and TRBJ2-5, with 13 positions matching TRBD2. Germline trimming cut 6 bases from V and 5 bases from J; bases unmatched to any gene: 0. CDR1 SNHLY and CDR2 FYNNEI come from the germline V gene. CDR3 size: 13 residues. CDR3 DNA: TGTGCCAGCAGGGGACTAGCGGGGGAGACCCAGTACTTC. It is translated as CASRGLAGETQYF.

This clonotype was recorded many times. The chain links TRBV7-8 to TRBJ2-3, with 9 bases matching TRBD2. Germline CDR1 SGHVS, CDR2 FQNEAQ. V was pared by 5 bases and J by 3 bases, with 9 bases of the junction left unmatched. The CDR3 totals 16 residues. For the CDR3, the DNA is TGTGCCAGCAGCCCGCTGACTAGCGGAGAGACAGATACGCAGTATTTT. This encodes CASSPLTSGETDTQYF. Full variable domain (missing parts from reference TRBV7-8 and TRBJ2-3): GAGVSQSPRYKVAKRGQDVALRCDPISGHVSLFWYQQALGQGPEFLTYFQNEAQLDKSGLPSDRFFAERPEGSVSTLKIQRTQQEDSAVYLCASSPLTSGETDTQYFGPGTRLTVL.

This chain's CDR3 is CASSEWRSYNEQFF. In DNA form, the CDR3 reads TGTGCCAGCAGTGAATGGAGATCCTACAATGAGCAGTTCTTC. The rearrangement joins TRBV25-1 to TRBJ2-1; D is uncertain. Trimming took 1 base from V and 1 from J, leaving 5 bases between them. CDR3 length: 14 residues. The germline V gene has CDR1 MGHDK and CDR2 SYGVNS.

The V and J genes are TRBV9 and TRBJ2-7; no firm D call. The germline CDR1 and CDR2 sequences are SGDLS and YYNGEE. V was trimmed by 4 bases and J by 3 bases, leaving 20 bases between them. The CDR3 is 16 amino acids. CDR3 protein: CASSPAITGRVYEQYF. Written as DNA, the CDR3 is TGTGCCAGCAGCCCAGCCATTACCGGACGGGTCTACGAGCAGTACTTC.

The chain has TRBV7-2 and TRBJ2-7; no clear D gene. Looked up from germline, CDR1 is SGHTA and CDR2 is FQGNSA. This CDR3 has 13 amino acids. Trimming removed 2 bases from V and 2 bases from J, with 7 bases in between. The CDR3 reads CASSLQAPYEQYF. In DNA form, the CDR3 reads TGTGCCAGCAGCTTACAAGCCCCCTACGAGCAGTACTTC.

This clonotype was seen repeatedly, ten times or more. The V call is TRBV6-1, the J call TRBJ1-5; D is unresolved. V lost 3 bases, J lost 6 bases, and 15 bases lay in between. There are 15 residues in the CDR3. CDR1 and CDR2 from the germline V gene are MNHNS and SASEGT. The CDR3 protein is CASSDSGFGSQPQHF. The CDR3 nucleotides read TGTGCCAGCAGTGATTCCGGGTTCGGAAGTCAGCCCCAGCATTTT.

The V and J genes are TRBV10-3 and TRBJ1-4, with D maybe TRBD1 (5 bases). Trimming removed 10 bases from V and 3 bases from J, with 12 bases in between. Germline CDR1 is ENHRY and CDR2 is SYGVKD. CDR3 length: 13 residues. In DNA, the CDR3 is TGTGCCACCTCGGGGGGGTCTAATGAAAAACTGTTTTTT. It specifies CATSGGSNEKLFF.

V gene TRBV25-1 combines with J gene TRBJ2-1; D not resolved. The V gene lost 0 bases and the J gene lost 0 bases, with 9 bases spanning the gap. This CDR3 has 16 residues. CDR1 and CDR2 (germline): MGHDK, SYGVNS. The CDR3 nucleotides are TGTGCCAGCAGTGAATATAGGGTGAGCTCCTACAATGAGCAGTTCTTC. Encoded protein: CASSEYRVSSYNEQFF.